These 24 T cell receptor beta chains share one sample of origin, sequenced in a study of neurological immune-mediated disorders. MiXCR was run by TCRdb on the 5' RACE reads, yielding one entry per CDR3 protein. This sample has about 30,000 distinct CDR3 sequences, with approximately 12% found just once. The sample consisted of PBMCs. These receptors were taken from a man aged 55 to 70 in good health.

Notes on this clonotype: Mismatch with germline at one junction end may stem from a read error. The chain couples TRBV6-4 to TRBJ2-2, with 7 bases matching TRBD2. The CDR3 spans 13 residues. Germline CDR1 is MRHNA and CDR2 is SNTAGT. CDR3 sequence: CASSDGNSGELFF. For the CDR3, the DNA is TGTGCCAGCAGTGACGGGAACAGCGGGGAGCTCTTTTTT.

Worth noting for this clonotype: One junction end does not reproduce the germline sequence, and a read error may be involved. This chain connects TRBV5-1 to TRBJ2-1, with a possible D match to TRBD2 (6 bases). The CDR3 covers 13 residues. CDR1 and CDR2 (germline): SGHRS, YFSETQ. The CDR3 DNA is TGTGCCAACAGCACGGAGGGTGGAAATGAGCAGTTCTTT. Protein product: CANSTEGGNEQFF. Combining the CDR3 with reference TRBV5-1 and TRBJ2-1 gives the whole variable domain KAGVTQTPRYLIKTRGQQVTLSCSPISGHRSVSWYQQTPGQGLQFLFEYFSETQRNKGNFPGRFSGRQFSNSRSEMNVSTLELGDSALYLCANSTEGGNEQFFGPGTRLTVL.

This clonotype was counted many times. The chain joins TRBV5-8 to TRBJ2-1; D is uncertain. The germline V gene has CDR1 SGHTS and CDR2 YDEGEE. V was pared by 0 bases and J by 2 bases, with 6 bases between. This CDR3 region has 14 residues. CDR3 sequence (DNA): TGTGCCAGCAGCTTGGGCCTCACCTACAATGAGCAGTTCTTC. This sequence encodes CASSLGLTYNEQFF.

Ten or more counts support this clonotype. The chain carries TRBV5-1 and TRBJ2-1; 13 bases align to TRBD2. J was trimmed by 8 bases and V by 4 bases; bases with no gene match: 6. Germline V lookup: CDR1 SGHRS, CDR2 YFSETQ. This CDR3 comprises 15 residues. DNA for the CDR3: TGCGCCAGCAGCCCGGGACTAGCGGGATTGGATGAGCAGTTCTTC. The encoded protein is CASSPGLAGLDEQFF.

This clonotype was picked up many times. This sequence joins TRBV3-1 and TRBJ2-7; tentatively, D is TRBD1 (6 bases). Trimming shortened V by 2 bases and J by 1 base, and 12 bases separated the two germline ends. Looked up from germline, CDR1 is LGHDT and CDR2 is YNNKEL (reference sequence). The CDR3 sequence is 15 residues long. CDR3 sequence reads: CASSQQGILSYEQYF. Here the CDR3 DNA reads TGTGCCAGCAGCCAACAGGGGATCCTTTCCTACGAGCAGTACTTC.

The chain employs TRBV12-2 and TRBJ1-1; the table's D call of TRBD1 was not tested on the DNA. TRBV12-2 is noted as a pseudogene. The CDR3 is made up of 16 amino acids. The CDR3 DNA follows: TGTGCAAGTCGCTTAGCCGGGACAGGGCGAAACACTGAAGCTTTCTTT. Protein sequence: CASRLAGTGRNTEAFF.

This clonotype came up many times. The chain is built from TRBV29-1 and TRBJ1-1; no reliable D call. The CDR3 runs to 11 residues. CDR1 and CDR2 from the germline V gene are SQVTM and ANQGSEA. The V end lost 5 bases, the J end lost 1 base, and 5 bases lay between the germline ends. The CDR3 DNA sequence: TGCAGCGTTCTTCCGAACACTGAAGCTTTCTTT. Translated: CSVLPNTEAFF.

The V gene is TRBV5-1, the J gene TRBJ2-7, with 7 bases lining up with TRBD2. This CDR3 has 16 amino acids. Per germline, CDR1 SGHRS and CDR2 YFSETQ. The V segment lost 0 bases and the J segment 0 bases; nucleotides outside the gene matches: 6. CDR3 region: CASSLVPAGSSYEQYF. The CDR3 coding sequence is TGCGCCAGCAGCTTGGTTCCAGCGGGGTCCTCCTACGAGCAGTACTTC.

CDR3 loop: CATAGTATDTQYF. DNA for the CDR3: TGTGCCACCGCCGGGACAGCAACAGATACGCAGTATTTT. The chain employs TRBV24-1 and TRBJ2-3, with 7 bases fitting TRBD1. After removal of 9 bases from V and 3 bases from J, the junction contained 5 bases not matched to a gene. This CDR3 has 13 amino acids. CDR1 and CDR2 (germline): KGHDR, SFDVKD.

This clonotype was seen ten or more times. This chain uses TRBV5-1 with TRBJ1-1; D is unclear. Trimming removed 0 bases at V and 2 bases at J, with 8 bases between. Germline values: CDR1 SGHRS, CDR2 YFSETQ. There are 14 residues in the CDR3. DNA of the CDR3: TGCGCCAGCAGCTTGGAAAGATCTAACACTGAAGCTTTCTTT. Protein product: CASSLERSNTEAFF.

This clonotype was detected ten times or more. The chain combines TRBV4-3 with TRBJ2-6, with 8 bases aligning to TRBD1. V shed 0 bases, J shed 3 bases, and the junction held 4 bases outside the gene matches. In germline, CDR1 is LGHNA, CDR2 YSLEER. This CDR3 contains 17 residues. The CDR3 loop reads CASSQEETGVGANVLTF. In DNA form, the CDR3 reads TGCGCCAGCAGCCAAGAAGAGACAGGGGTTGGGGCCAACGTCCTGACTTTC.

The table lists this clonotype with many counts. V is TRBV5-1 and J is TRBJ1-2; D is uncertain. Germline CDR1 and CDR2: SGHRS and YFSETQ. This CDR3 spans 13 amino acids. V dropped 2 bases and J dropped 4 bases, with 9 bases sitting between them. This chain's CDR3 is CASSFGESYGYTF. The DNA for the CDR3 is TGCGCCAGCAGCTTCGGGGAATCCTATGGCTACACCTTC.

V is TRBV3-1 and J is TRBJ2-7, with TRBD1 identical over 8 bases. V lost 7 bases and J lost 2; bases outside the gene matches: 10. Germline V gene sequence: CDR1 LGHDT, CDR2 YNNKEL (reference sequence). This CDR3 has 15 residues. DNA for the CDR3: TGTGCCAGCATCGAAGGACAGGGTGTTACCTACGAGCAGTACTTC. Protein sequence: CASIEGQGVTYEQYF.

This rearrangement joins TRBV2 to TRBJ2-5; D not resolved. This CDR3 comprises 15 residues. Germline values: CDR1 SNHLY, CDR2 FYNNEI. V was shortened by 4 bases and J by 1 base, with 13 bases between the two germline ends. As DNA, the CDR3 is TGTGCCAGCAGTGTTGCGGTGACCCTCCAAGAGACCCAGTACTTC. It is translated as CASSVAVTLQETQYF.

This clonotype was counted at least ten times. CDR3: CASSPSATGTKAGELFF. The CDR3 region has the DNA TGCGCCAGCAGCCCGAGCGCGACAGGGACTAAGGCCGGGGAGCTGTTTTTT. The V call is TRBV4-1, the J call TRBJ2-2, with D possibly being TRBD1 or TRBD2 (7 bases each). Germline CDR1 MGHRA, CDR2 YSYEKL. Trimming took off 4 bases at V and 6 bases at J, with 21 bases between the two ends. The CDR3 consists of 17 residues.

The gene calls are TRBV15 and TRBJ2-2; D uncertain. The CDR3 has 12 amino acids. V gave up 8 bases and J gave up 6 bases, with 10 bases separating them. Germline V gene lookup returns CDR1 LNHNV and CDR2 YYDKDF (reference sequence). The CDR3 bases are TGTGCCACCCGCATCGCAGCCGGGGAGCTGTTTTTT. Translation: CATRIAAGELFF.

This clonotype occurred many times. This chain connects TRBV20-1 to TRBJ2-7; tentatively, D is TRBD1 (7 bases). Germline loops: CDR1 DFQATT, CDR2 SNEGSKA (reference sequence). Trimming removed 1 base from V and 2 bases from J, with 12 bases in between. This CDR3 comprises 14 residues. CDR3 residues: CSARGGDSPYEQYF. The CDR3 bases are TGCAGTGCTAGAGGGGGGGACAGCCCCTACGAGCAGTACTTC.

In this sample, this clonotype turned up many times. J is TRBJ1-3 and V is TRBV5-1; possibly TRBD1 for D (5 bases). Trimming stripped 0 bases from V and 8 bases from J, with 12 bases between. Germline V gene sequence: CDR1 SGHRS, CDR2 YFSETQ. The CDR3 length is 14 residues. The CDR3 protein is CASSLGDRGDTIYF. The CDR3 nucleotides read TGCGCCAGCAGCTTGGGGGACCGTGGTGACACCATATATTTT.

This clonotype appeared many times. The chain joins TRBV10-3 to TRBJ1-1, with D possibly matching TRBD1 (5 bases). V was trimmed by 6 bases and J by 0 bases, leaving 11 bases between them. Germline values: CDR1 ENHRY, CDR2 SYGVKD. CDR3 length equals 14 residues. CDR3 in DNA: TGTGCCATCAGCGCCGGGACCCTGAACACTGAAGCTTTCTTT. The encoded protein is CAISAGTLNTEAFF.

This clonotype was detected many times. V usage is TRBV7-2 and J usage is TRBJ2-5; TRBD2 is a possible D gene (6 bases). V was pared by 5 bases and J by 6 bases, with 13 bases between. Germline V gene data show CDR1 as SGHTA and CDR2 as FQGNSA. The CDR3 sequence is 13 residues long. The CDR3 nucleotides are TGTGCCAGCAGCAGACTAGGTTTGAAGACCCAGTACTTC. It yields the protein CASSRLGLKTQYF.

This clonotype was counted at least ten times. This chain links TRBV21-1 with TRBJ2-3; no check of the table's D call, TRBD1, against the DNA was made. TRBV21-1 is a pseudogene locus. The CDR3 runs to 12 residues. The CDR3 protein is CASSRDADTQYF. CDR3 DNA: TGTGCCAGCAGCCGGGACGCGGATACGCAGTATTTT.

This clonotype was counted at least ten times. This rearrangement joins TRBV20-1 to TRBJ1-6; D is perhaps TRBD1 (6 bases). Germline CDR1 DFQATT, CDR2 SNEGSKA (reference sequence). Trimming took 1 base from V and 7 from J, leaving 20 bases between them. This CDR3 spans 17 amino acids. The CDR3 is CSARALGGGRLNSPLHF. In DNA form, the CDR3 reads TGCAGTGCTAGAGCCCTGGGCGGGGGGCGGCTAAATTCACCCCTCCACTTT.

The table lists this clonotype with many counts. The chain's CDR3 is CASSLGFYEQYF. CDR3 nucleotides: TGTGCCAGCAGCTTAGGCTTCTACGAGCAGTACTTC. The chain is built from TRBV7-2 and TRBJ2-7; D is undetermined. Deletions cut 1 base from V and 3 bases from J, with 4 bases between. CDR3 length: 12 amino acids. Germline CDR1 is SGHTA and CDR2 is FQGNSA. Variable domain in full (rest from reference TRBV7-2 and TRBJ2-7): GAGVSQSPSNKVTEKGKDVELRCDPISGHTALYWYRQSLGQGLEFLIYFQGNSAPDKSGLPSDRFSAERTGGSVSTLTIQRTQQEDSAVYLCASSLGFYEQYFGPGTRLTVT.

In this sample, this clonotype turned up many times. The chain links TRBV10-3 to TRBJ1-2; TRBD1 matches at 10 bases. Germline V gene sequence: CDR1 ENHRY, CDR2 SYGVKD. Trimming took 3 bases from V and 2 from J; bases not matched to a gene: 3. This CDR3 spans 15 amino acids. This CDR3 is CAISETDRGNYGYTF. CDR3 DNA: TGTGCCATCAGTGAAACGGACAGGGGGAACTATGGCTACACCTTC.